Following are 25 T cell receptor beta chains from one sample sequenced in a study of shared clonotypes between healthy human individuals. TCRdb's copy holds only in-frame clones and misses some; the assay was immunoSEQ multiplex PCR. This table has millions of clones, over 85% appearing once. Material: naive CD4+ T cells sorted from blood. Documented subset: CD45RA+ positively selected. These receptors all stem from a man aged 18 to 29 in good health.

This chain links TRBV19 with TRBJ2-2, with 9 positions matching TRBD1. The CDR3 covers 15 residues. Trimming removed 6 bases from V and 5 bases from J; junction bases left unmatched: 7. Looked up from germline, CDR1 is LNHDA and CDR2 is SQIVND (reference sequence). CDR3 amino acids: CASRDGTGQTGELFF. As DNA, the CDR3 is TGTGCCAGTAGAGACGGGACAGGGCAGACCGGGGAGCTGTTTTTT.

J is TRBJ2-5 and V is TRBV5-6; 12 nucleotides match TRBD2. CDR3 size: 15 residues. V was clipped by 1 base and J by 4 bases; unmatched bases: 2. Germline CDR1 and CDR2: SGHDT and YYEEEE. For the CDR3, the DNA is TGTGCCAGCAGCTTGACTAGCGGGGGGAGAGAGACCCAGTACTTC. Residues: CASSLTSGGRETQYF.

A few counts support this clone. This chain uses TRBV10-3 with TRBJ1-1, with a tentative D call TRBD1 (5 bases). The CDR3 contains 15 residues. V gave up 6 bases and J gave up 0 bases, with 14 bases separating them. Germline CDR1 ENHRY, CDR2 SYGVKD. The CDR3: CAISPIDSMNTEAFF. The CDR3 DNA is TGTGCCATCAGCCCGATAGACAGCATGAACACTGAAGCTTTCTTT.

About this clone: In the same sample, other DNA sequences code for this CDR3. The chain employs TRBV18 and TRBJ1-4, with D unclear. The V end was cut by 6 bases, the J end by 0 bases, with 8 bases between. The CDR3 runs 14 residues. CDR1 and CDR2 (germline): KGHSH, LQKENI. CDR3 bases: TGTGCCAGCTCCCGAGGGTCAACTAATGAAAAACTGTTTTTT. Its protein product is CASSRGSTNEKLFF.

V usage is TRBV30 and J usage is TRBJ2-2, with 7 bases fitting TRBD2. With 2 bases clipped from V and 7 bases from J, the junction kept 10 bases outside the gene matches. The V gene's germline CDR1 is GTSNPN and CDR2 SVGIG (reference sequence). The CDR3 sequence is 15 residues long. The CDR3 DNA sequence: TGTGCCTGGAGTTTAGGGAGAGGGAGGGGCGGGGAGCTGTTTTTT. Translation: CAWSLGRGRGGELFF.

Note on this clone: Other DNA sequences in this sample translate to the same CDR3. V is TRBV6-5 and J is TRBJ1-1; 8 bases align to TRBD1. CDR1 and CDR2 (germline): MNHEY, SVGAGI. The junction had 1 base not matched to a gene; V was cut back by 6 bases and J by 1 base. The CDR3 runs to 13 residues. The CDR3 DNA reads TGTGCCAGCAGGCAGGGGGCGAACACTGAAGCTTTCTTT. Its protein product is CASRQGANTEAFF.

The gene calls are TRBV5-1 and TRBJ2-7, with 8 positions matching TRBD1. V lost 4 bases and J lost 5; bases outside the gene matches: 8. Germline V CDR1 and CDR2: SGHRS, YFSETQ. The CDR3 runs 14 residues. The CDR3 bases are TGCGCCAGCAGCCCGGGACAGGAAGGGAACGAGCAGTACTTC. Translating it yields CASSPGQEGNEQYF. Full variable domain (outside the CDR3, taken from reference TRBV5-1 and TRBJ2-7): KAGVTQTPRYLIKTRGQQVTLSCSPISGHRSVSWYQQTPGQGLQFLFEYFSETQRNKGNFPGRFSGRQFSNSRSEMNVSTLELGDSALYLCASSPGQEGNEQYFGPGTRLTVT.

The chain uses TRBV30 and TRBJ1-5; a weak D match, TRBD1 (5 bases). This CDR3 contains 15 residues. Trimming left V 0 bases short and J 4 bases short, with 13 bases between. Germline values: CDR1 GTSNPN, CDR2 SVGIG (reference sequence). The CDR3 bases are TGTGCCTGGAGTGTACCGGGGCGGAAAAATCAGCCCCAGCATTTT. Its protein product is CAWSVPGRKNQPQHF. Filled out from reference TRBV30 and TRBJ1-5, the complete variable domain reads SQTIHQWPATLVQPVGSPLSLECTVEGTSNPNLYWYRQAAGRGLQLLFYSVGIGQISSEVPQNLSASRPQDRQFILSSKKLLLSDSGFYLCAWSVPGRKNQPQHFGDGTRLSIL.

This clone appeared once. Other DNA sequences in the sample encode the same CDR3. The V and J genes are TRBV6-4 and TRBJ2-7; 12 positions match TRBD2. The V gene end was trimmed by 5 bases and the J gene end by 1 base; junction bases not matched to a gene: 3. Per the germline V gene, CDR1 is MRHNA and CDR2 is SNTAGT. The CDR3 is 15 amino acids. The DNA of the CDR3 is TGTGCCAGCAGTTTCCTAGCGGGAGGGTCCTACGAGCAGTACTTC. It is translated as CASSFLAGGSYEQYF.

The rearrangement joins TRBV19 to TRBJ1-2, with D unclear. With 4 bases removed from V and 4 bases from J, the gap between germline ends came to 10 bases. There are 13 residues in the CDR3. The V gene's germline CDR1 is LNHDA and CDR2 SQIVND (reference sequence). CDR3 coding DNA: TGTGCCAGTAGTACGGGGATTTCCTATGGCTACACCTTC. This encodes CASSTGISYGYTF.

A note on this clone: At the DNA level, this CDR3 is encoded by other sequences in the same sample as well. The chain joins TRBV5-1 to TRBJ2-7, with unresolved D. Germline-derived CDR1 and CDR2 are SGHRS and YFSETQ. The CDR3 runs to 13 residues. V dropped 0 bases and J dropped 3 bases, with 7 bases sitting between them. CDR3 nucleotide sequence: TGCGCCAGCAGCTTGGCCTTGGGCTACGAGCAGTACTTC. Translated: CASSLALGYEQYF.

The chain joins TRBV28 to TRBJ2-5; tentatively, D is TRBD1 (5 bases). CDR1 is MDHEN and CDR2 is SYDVKM in the germline V gene. The CDR3 is 12 residues long. Trimming left V 4 bases short and J 5 bases short, with 8 bases between. The CDR3 DNA reads TGTGCCAGCAGTTGGTACAGGGAGACCCAGTACTTC. Its protein product is CASSWYRETQYF.

This chain links TRBV7-8 with TRBJ2-3, with TRBD2 matching over 10 bases. Germline trimming cut 2 bases from V and 1 base from J; bases unmatched to any gene: 9. Germline V gene lookup returns CDR1 SGHVS and CDR2 FQNEAQ. CDR3 length: 18 amino acids. The CDR3 loop reads CASSLTSGGGVGTDTQYF. The CDR3 DNA is TGTGCCAGCAGCTTAACCAGCGGGGGGGGTGTTGGCACAGATACGCAGTATTTT.

On this clone: The sample holds other DNA sequences that translate to the same CDR3. The chain has TRBV7-9 and TRBJ1-5, with 7 bases that match TRBD1. Trimming at V came to 1 base and at J to 1 base, leaving 1 base not matched to a gene. CDR3 size: 15 residues. Germline lookup yields CDR1 SEHNR and CDR2 FQNEAQ (reference sequence). CDR3 sequence (DNA): TGTGCCAGCAGCTTAGGGGACAGCAGCAATCAGCCCCAGCATTTT. Protein: CASSLGDSSNQPQHF.

The chain links TRBV7-2 to TRBJ1-2; perhaps TRBD1 as D (5 bases). Germline lookup yields CDR1 SGHTA and CDR2 FQGNSA. Between the trimmed V and J ends, which lost 2 bases and 8 bases, there was a span of 15 bases. This CDR3 has 14 residues. The CDR3 sequence: CASSLLGGRGGYTF. The DNA for the CDR3 is TGTGCCAGCAGCTTACTCGGGGGACGCGGCGGCTACACCTTC. The variable domain in full, completed from reference TRBV7-2 and TRBJ1-2, reads GAGVSQSPSNKVTEKGKDVELRCDPISGHTALYWYRQSLGQGLEFLIYFQGNSAPDKSGLPSDRFSAERTGGSVSTLTIQRTQQEDSAVYLCASSLLGGRGGYTFGSGTRLTVV.

V gene TRBV16 combines with J gene TRBJ1-5, with 7 bases matching TRBD1. In germline, CDR1 is KGHSY, CDR2 FQNENV. The V segment lost 0 bases and the J segment 4 bases; nucleotides outside the gene matches: 3. The CDR3 runs to 15 residues. CDR3 sequence (DNA): TGTGCCAGCAGCCAATCGGGACAGAATAATCAGCCCCAGCATTTT. Translation: CASSQSGQNNQPQHF.

The gene calls are TRBV10-3 and TRBJ1-1, with a possible D match to TRBD1 (5 bases). This CDR3 is 14 amino acids long. CDR1 ENHRY and CDR2 SYGVKD come from the germline V gene. Trimming took off 6 bases at V and 4 bases at J, with 15 bases between the two ends. CDR3 DNA sequence: TGTGCCATCAGGAAGGCGGGGAGGGGCACTGAAGCTTTCTTT. It yields the protein CAIRKAGRGTEAFF.

The chain recombines TRBV7-6 with TRBJ1-4; 7 bases match TRBD1. Looked up from germline, CDR1 is SGHVS and CDR2 is FNYEAQ. The CDR3 loop spans 13 amino acids. V dropped 5 bases and J dropped 8; count of bases not matched to a gene: 5. CDR3 amino acids: CASSHRQGEKLFF. CDR3 bases: TGTGCCAGCAGCCACAGACAGGGAGAAAAACTGTTTTTT.

The chain combines TRBV15 with TRBJ2-7; tentative D call: TRBD2 (6 bases). The germline V gene encodes CDR1 LNHNV and CDR2 YYDKDF (reference sequence). The CDR3 contains 16 residues. V dropped 0 bases and J dropped 7 bases, with 19 bases sitting between them. The CDR3 coding sequence is TGTGCCACCAGCAGAGATCAGGGCGGGAACTACGAGGAGCAGTACTTC. It specifies CATSRDQGGNYEEQYF.

This clone was picked up one time. This chain joins TRBV27 and TRBJ2-7, with 10 nucleotides matching TRBD1. The CDR3 extends over 15 amino acids. V lost 0 bases, J lost 3 bases, and 2 bases stayed unmatched. CDR1 is MNHEY, CDR2 SMNVEV, per germline (reference sequence). CDR3 coding DNA: TGTGCCAGCAGTTTATCGGGGGACAGGGGCTACGAGCAGTACTTC. This translates into CASSLSGDRGYEQYF.

V gene TRBV10-3 combines with J gene TRBJ2-5, with unresolved D. Germline CDR1 reads ENHRY; CDR2 reads SYGVKD. Trimming took off 3 bases at V and 2 bases at J, with 10 bases between the two ends. The CDR3 runs to 14 residues. Written as DNA, the CDR3 is TGTGCCATCAGTGATGTGGGTGGACAAGAGACCCAGTACTTC. Its translation: CAISDVGGQETQYF.

Comments on this clone: The same CDR3 is also encoded by other DNA sequences in this sample. The chain links TRBV5-1 to TRBJ1-1, with D uncertain. Germline V gene data show CDR1 as SGHRS and CDR2 as YFSETQ. The V end lost 4 bases, the J end lost 3 bases, and 7 bases lay between the germline ends. The CDR3 is 12 amino acids. The CDR3 sequence is CASSTGDTEAFF. CDR3 DNA sequence: TGCGCCAGCAGCACCGGAGACACTGAAGCTTTCTTT.

The chain uses TRBV2 and TRBJ2-5; D may be TRBD2 (5 bases). The CDR3 runs 13 residues. The germline V and J ends were trimmed by 6 bases and 2 bases, with 10 bases remaining between them. Germline CDR1 SNHLY, CDR2 FYNNEI. CDR3 in DNA: TGTGCCAGCAGGCGGCTAGCTCAAGAGACCCAGTACTTC. Its translation: CASRRLAQETQYF.

This clone was seen just once. The genes are TRBV6-1 and TRBJ2-4; 9 bases are a match to TRBD2. V lost 7 bases, J lost 1 base, and 5 bases stayed unmatched. Per the germline V gene, CDR1 is MNHNS and CDR2 is SASEGT. The CDR3 has 15 residues. The chain's CDR3 is CASIPGLAAKNIQYF. The CDR3 DNA follows: TGTGCCAGCATTCCGGGACTAGCCGCCAAAAACATTCAGTACTTC.

CDR3 region: CASSLNPDRVNGDEQYF. The CDR3, as DNA: TGCGCCAGCAGCTTGAACCCCGACAGGGTCAACGGCGACGAGCAGTACTTC. The chain has TRBV5-1 and TRBJ2-7; 7 bases are shared with TRBD1. The CDR3 length is 17 residues. The ends lost 1 base at V and 5 bases at J; junction bases unmatched: 15. Germline V gene lookup returns CDR1 SGHRS and CDR2 YFSETQ.